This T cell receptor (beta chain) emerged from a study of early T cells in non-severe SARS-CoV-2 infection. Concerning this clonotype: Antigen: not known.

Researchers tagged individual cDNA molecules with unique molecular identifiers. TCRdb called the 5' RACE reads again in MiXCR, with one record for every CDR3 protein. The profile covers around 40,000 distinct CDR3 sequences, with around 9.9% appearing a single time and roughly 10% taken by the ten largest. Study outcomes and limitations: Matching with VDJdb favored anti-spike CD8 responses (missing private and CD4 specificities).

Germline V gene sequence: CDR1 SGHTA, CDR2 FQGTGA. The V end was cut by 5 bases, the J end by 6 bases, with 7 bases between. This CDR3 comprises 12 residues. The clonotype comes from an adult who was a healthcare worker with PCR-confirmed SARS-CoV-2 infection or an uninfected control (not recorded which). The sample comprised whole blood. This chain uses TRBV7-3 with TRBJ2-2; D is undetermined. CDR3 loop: CASSRVAGELFF. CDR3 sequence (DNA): TGTGCCAGCAGCCGGGTCGCCGGGGAGCTGTTTTTT.